This T cell receptor beta chain originates from a study of T-cell memory formation after mild COVID-19. Findings and caveats of the study: CD4+ bias marked clones expanding day 15 to 37, unlike balanced contracting clones. Proof of SARS-CoV-2 specificity was absent for the second-wave clones that crested on day 37.

TCRdb called the 5' RACE reads again in MiXCR, with one record for every CDR3 protein. The sample holds approximately 60,000 distinct CDR3 sequences, 9.5% seen once. CDR1 is MGHRA, CDR2 YSYEKL, per germline. V shed 1 base and J shed 2 bases, with 10 bases lying between them. This CDR3 is built from 15 residues. With regard to this clonotype: Its specificity is not known.

Sequenced input: PBMCs or a T cell subset sorted from them (not recorded which). The receptor was derived from a man aged 18 to 29 who had mild COVID-19 (a few samples of this study predate the infection). Cell type and time point are not known. The chain recombines TRBV4-1 with TRBJ2-3; no reliable D call. CDR3 DNA sequence: TGCGCCAGCAGCCAAGTCGGCGGTATCACAGATACGCAGTATTTT. Amino acid sequence: CASSQVGGITDTQYF.